This T cell receptor (beta chain) came from a study of PD-L1 blockade in urothelial cancer. Turning to the study itself: Researchers looked at the blood 3 weeks (second dose) and 6 weeks after treatment began. The median number of T cells present in blood samples was some 140,000. Study-level results: When pretreatment blood TCR clonality was below the median, it predicted better survival.

This table comes from immunoSEQ multiplex PCR, and its TCRdb copy is limited to in-frame clones, with some not included. The sample contains 17,000 or so clones, about 85% of which appear only once. Germline V lookup: CDR1 SEHNR, CDR2 FQNEAQ (reference sequence). CDR3 length: 16 residues. V lost 1 base and J 5 bases, leaving 15 bases between the germline ends. In regard to this clone: The target antigen is unknown.

This chain uses TRBV7-9 with TRBJ2-1, with D possibly matching TRBD1 (5 bases). This TCR derives from a man aged 50 or older with urothelial cancer. The sequencing here drew on PBMCs, taken around atezolizumab (anti-PD-L1) treatment. The DNA for the CDR3 is TGTGCCAGCAGCTTAGGTTTTGGGGCAGAACACAATGAGCAGTTCTTC. Translation gives CASSLGFGAEHNEQFF.